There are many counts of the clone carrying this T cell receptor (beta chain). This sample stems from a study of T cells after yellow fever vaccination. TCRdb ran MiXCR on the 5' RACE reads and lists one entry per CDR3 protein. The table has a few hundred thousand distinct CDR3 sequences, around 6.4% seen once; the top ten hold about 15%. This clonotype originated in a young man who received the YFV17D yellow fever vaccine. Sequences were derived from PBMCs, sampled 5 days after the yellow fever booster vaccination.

The CDR3 loop is CASEALGSGTEAFF. CDR3 in DNA: TGTGCCAGTGAAGCATTAGGGAGTGGGACTGAAGCTTTCTTT. The V gene is TRBV6-2 or TRBV6-3, the J gene TRBJ1-1; D ambiguous. The CDR3 has 14 residues. Trimming cost V 9 bases and J 5 bases, with 19 bases left between them. Germline lookup yields CDR1 MNHEY and CDR2 SVGEGT.